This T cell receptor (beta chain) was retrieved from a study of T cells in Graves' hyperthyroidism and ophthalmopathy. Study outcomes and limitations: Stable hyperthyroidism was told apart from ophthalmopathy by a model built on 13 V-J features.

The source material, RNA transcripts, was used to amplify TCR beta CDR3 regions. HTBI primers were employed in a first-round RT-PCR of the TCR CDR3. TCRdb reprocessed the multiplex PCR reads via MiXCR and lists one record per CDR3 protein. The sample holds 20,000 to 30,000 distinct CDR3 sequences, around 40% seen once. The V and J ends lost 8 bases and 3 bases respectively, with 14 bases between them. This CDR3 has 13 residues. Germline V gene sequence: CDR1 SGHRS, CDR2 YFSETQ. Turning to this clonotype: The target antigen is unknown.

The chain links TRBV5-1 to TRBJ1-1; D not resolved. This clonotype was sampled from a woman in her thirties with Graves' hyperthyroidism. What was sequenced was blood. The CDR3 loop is CARSPGEDTEAFF. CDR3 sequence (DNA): TGCGCCAGGAGCCCCGGTGAGGACACTGAAGCTTTCTTT.